Described below is a single T cell receptor beta chain sequence and its context. What it binds is not known. The sample belongs to a study of T cells in Graves' hyperthyroidism and ophthalmopathy. Study findings and constraints: Through a model of 13 V-J features, ophthalmopathy was separated from stable hyperthyroidism.

The study defined stable Graves' hyperthyroidism as no ophthalmopathy progression within 18 months. TCR beta CDR3 region amplification was performed from RNA transcripts. A first-round RT-PCR of the TCR CDR3 used the HTBI primer set. TCRdb re-derived calls from the multiplex PCR reads in MiXCR, one entry per CDR3 protein. The table lists hundreds of thousands of distinct CDR3 sequences, 35% to 45% of them singletons. The CDR3 contains 15 residues. V lost 7 bases to trimming and J lost 4 bases; unmatched junction nucleotides: 7. Germline loops: CDR1 MNHNS, CDR2 SASEGT. This receptor was taken from a man aged 18 to 29 with Graves' hyperthyroidism. Sequenced sample: blood. The gene calls are TRBV6-1 and TRBJ2-6, with TRBD1 matching 7 bases. Here the CDR3 reads CASTDRAGGANVLTF. The CDR3 DNA reads as TGTGCCAGCACCGACAGGGCTGGGGGGGCCAACGTCCTGACTTTC.